Listed below are T cell receptor beta chains from one sample, sequenced in a study of patients and donors after allogeneic stem cell transplantation. TCRdb ran MiXCR on the RT-PCR reads and lists one entry per CDR3 protein. This table holds about 230,000 distinct CDR3 sequences, 13% to 15% found once. Sequencing used blood, either unsorted or a sorted T cell fraction (not recorded which). The receptors derive from a human donor who was either an allogeneic HSCT recipient or a stem cell or donor lymphocyte infusion donor (not recorded which). It is not recorded whose cells these are; they may come from a transplant donor. Both conserved end residues are part of each CDR3. Fields, in order: clone size, V gene, J gene, D gene, CDR3 DNA, CDR3 protein. D genes are given only for firm matches. Clone size is not always given. Where it is, it says once, few, many or a class for expanded clones.

-	TRBV9	TRBJ2-3	TRBD2	TGTGCCAGCAGCTCCACTAGCGGGAGGGCCACAGATACGCAGTATTTT	CASSSTSGRATDTQYF
few	TRBV5-1	TRBJ2-7	TRBD2	TGCGCCAGCAGCTTGTTGCTAGCGGGAGGGAAGTACGAGCAGTACTTC	CASSLLLAGGKYEQYF
-	TRBV20-1	TRBJ2-5	TRBD1	TGCAGTGCTGCCCCACAGGGGGAAGAGACCCAGTACTTC	CSAAPQGEETQYF
many	TRBV2	TRBJ2-2	-	TGTGCCAGCAGTGGGGTCAGGGATAGCGGGGAGCTGTTTTTT	CASSGVRDSGELFF
few	TRBV5-1	TRBJ1-1	TRBD1	TGCGCCAGCAGCCTCCTGGACAGGGGGCCCACTGAAGCTTTCTTT	CASSLLDRGPTEAFF
many	TRBV5-1	TRBJ2-7	TRBD2	TGCGCCAGCAGCCCACTGGCGGGAGGCCCCTACGAGCAGTACTTC	CASSPLAGGPYEQYF
few	TRBV12-5	TRBJ2-7	-	TGTGCTAGTGGTTTGGGGGAGTCCTACGAGCAGTACTTC	CASGLGESYEQYF
-	TRBV12-3/TRBV12-4	TRBJ1-3	TRBD1	TGTGCCAGCAGTTCCCATTACCCGGGACAGGGGGGGAGTGGATCTGGAAACACCATATATTTT	CASSSHYPGQGGSGSGNTIYF
many	TRBV4-1	TRBJ1-5	TRBD1	TGCGCCAGCAGCCAAGATTTAGGGGGCACTCAGCCCCAGCATTTT	CASSQDLGGTQPQHF
-	TRBV5-4	TRBJ1-1	-	TGTGCCAGCAGCTTGAAAGCAGGGTCGAACACTGAAGCTTTCTTT	CASSLKAGSNTEAFF
-	TRBV6-1	TRBJ2-3	-	TGTGCCAGCAGTAAGGGGTGGAGGACAGATACGCAGTATTTT	CASSKGWRTDTQYF
many	TRBV14	TRBJ1-2	-	TGTGCCAGCAGACCGACCGGGACATCCCCCTATGGCTACACCTTC	CASRPTGTSPYGYTF
many	TRBV5-1	TRBJ2-5	-	TGCGCCAGCAGCCGCCTTTCCCTCCAAGAGACCCAGTACTTC	CASSRLSLQETQYF
few	TRBV5-1	TRBJ2-3	-	TGCGCCAGCAGCTTGGAGAGGCTAGAGATAGATACGCAGTATTTT	CASSLERLEIDTQYF
many	TRBV11-3	TRBJ2-2	-	TGTGCCAGCAGCTTGAGAGACGGGGAGCTGTTTTTT	CASSLRDGELFF
few	TRBV4-3	TRBJ1-4	TRBD1	TGCGCCAGCAGCCAGGGACAGGGGAAAAATGAAAAACTGTTTTTT	CASSQGQGKNEKLFF